This TCR beta chain was retrieved from a study of CD8 T cells in Susac syndrome. Random hexamers served to reverse transcribe roughly 0.45 to 1 ug RNA. The amplification used immunoSEQ multiplex PCR on TCR beta CDR3; it spanned 54 Vbeta and 13 Jbeta. TCRdb recomputed calls from the immunoSEQ multiplex PCR reads with MiXCR, one row per CDR3 protein. The profile shows about 200,000 distinct CDR3 sequences, roughly 96% of them singletons. This CDR3 has 15 amino acids. CDR1 and CDR2 (germline): ENHRY, SYGVKD. V was pared by 8 bases and J by 0 bases, with 6 bases of the junction left unmatched. Sequencing targeted TCR beta in blood CD8+ and CD4+ T cells. Those who served as multiple sclerosis controls were treatment-naive patients with stable or active relapsing-remitting disease. TEMRA cells were FACS-enriched, unlike CD8+ and CD4+ T cells, which were negatively isolated.

The source material was CD4+ T cells from PBMCs. The sequence was collected from a human donor with multiple sclerosis. The J gene is TRBJ1-5, the V gene TRBV10-3, with 8 bases that match TRBD1. CDR3 DNA: TGTGCCATCGCCAGGGGGCACGATAGCAATCAGCCCCAGCATTTT. As protein: CAIARGHDSNQPQHF.